This T cell receptor (beta chain) was profiled in a study of cytomegalovirus exposure and HLA in healthy donors. About this clone itself: Its antigen remains unknown.

Whole-study results and caveats: Presence/absence analyses took donor sequencing depth as roughly uniform. Indistinguishable V segments, including TRBV6-2 and TRBV6-3, were excluded. Per a later analysis, about 17,000 TCR beta sequences showed association with HLA alleles at 0.05 false discovery rate.

Germline CDR1 reads PRHDT; CDR2 reads FYEKMQ (reference sequence). This CDR3 contains 15 residues. Trimming removed 1 base at V and 4 bases at J, with 13 bases between. Use of 60 Vbeta and 13 Jbeta primers characterized the PCR. Produced via immunoSEQ multiplex PCR; TCRdb's table is partial and in-frame only. The repertoire holds approximately 97,000 clones, with approximately 87% as singletons. The genes are TRBV13 and TRBJ2-5, with D possibly matching TRBD1 (6 bases). The sequencing sample was made of PBMCs. The origin of this receptor is a man between 40 and 49 years old in good health and CMV-seronegative. The DNA for the CDR3 is TGTGCCAGCAGCTTAGTTGGGGACAATTTAGAGACCCAGTACTTC. Its protein product is CASSLVGDNLETQYF. The entire variable domain, with the rest obtained from reference TRBV13 and TRBJ2-5, is as follows: AAGVIQSPRHLIKEKRETATLKCYPIPRHDTVYWYQQGPGQDPQFLISFYEKMQSDKGSIPDRFSAQQFSDYHSELNMSSLELGDSALYFCASSLVGDNLETQYFGPGTRLLVL.